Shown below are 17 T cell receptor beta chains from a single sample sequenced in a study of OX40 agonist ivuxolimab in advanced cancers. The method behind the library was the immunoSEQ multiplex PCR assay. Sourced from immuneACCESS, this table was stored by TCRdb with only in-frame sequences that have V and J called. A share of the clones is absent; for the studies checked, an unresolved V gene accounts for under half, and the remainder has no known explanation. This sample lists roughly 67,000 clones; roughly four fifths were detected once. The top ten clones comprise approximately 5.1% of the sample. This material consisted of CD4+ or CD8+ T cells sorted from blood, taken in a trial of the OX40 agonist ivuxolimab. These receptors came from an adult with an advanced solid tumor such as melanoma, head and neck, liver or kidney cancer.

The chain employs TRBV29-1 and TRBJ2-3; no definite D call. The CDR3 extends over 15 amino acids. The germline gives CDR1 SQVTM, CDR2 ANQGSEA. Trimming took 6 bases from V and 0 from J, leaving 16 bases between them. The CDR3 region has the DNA TGCAGCGTCACCCCCGGATCGTCTAGCACAGATACGCAGTATTTT. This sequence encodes CSVTPGSSSTDTQYF.

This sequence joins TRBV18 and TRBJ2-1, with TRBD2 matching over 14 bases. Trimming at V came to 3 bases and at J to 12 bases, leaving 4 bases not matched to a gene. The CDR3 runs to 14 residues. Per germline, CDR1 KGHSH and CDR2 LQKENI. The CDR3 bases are TGTGCCAGCTCACCCCAAGGACTAGCGGGAGGGCAGTTCTTC. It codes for CASSPQGLAGGQFF.

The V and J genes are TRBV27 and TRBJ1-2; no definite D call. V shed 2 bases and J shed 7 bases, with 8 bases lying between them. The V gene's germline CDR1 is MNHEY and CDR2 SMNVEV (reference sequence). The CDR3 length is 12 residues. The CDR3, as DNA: TGTGCCAGCAGTTTACCGGGCGGTGGCTACACCTTC. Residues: CASSLPGGGYTF.

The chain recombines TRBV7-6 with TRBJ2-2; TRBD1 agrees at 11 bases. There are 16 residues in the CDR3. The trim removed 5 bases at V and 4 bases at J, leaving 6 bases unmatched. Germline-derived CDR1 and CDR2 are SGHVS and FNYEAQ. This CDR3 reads CASSPPGQGGTGELFF. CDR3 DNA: TGTGCCAGCAGCCCACCGGGACAGGGGGGCACCGGGGAGCTGTTTTTT.

CDR3 nucleotide sequence: TGCAGCGTTGAAGTGCCCCGGGGGAACACAGATACGCAGTATTTT. Translating gives CSVEVPRGNTDTQYF. The chain employs TRBV29-1 and TRBJ2-3; perhaps TRBD2 as D (6 bases). CDR1 and CDR2 from the germline V gene are SQVTM and ANQGSEA. The CDR3 covers 15 residues. Trimming pared 1 base from V and 2 bases from J, leaving 13 bases between.

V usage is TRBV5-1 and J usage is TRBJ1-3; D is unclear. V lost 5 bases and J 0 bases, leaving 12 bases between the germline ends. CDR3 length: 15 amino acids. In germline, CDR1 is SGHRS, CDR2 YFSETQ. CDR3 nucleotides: TGCGCCAGCAGTGGCGCTGTAAGCTCTGGAAACACCATATATTTT. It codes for CASSGAVSSGNTIYF.

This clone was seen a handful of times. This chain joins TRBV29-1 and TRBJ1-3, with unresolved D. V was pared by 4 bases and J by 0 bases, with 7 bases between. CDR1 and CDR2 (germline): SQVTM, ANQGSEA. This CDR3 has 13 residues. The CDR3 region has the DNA TGCAGCGTTGTCCGGAGCTCTGGAAACACCATATATTTT. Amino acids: CSVVRSSGNTIYF.

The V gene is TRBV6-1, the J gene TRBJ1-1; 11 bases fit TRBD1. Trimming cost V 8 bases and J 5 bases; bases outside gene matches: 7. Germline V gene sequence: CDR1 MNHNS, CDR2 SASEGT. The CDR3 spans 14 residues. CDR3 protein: CASRDRGIFTEAFF. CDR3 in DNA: TGTGCCAGCCGGGACAGGGGGATTTTTACTGAAGCTTTCTTT.

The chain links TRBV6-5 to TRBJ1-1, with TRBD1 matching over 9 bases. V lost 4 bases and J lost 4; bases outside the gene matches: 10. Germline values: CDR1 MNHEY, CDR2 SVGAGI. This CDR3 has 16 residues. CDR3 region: CASSWGQGYQSTEAFF. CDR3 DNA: TGTGCCAGCAGTTGGGGACAGGGTTATCAGAGCACTGAAGCTTTCTTT.

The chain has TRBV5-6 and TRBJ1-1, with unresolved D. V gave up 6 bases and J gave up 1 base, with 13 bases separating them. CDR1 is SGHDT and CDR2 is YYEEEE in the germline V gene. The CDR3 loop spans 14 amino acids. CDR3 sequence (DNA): TGTGCCAGCAACCCGGTTGGAGCGAACACTGAAGCTTTCTTT. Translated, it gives CASNPVGANTEAFF. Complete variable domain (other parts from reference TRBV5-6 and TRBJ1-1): DAGVTQSPTHLIKTRGQQVTLRCSPKSGHDTVSWYQQALGQGPQFIFQYYEEEERQRGNFPDRFSGHQFPNYSSELNVNALLLGDSALYLCASNPVGANTEAFFGQGTRLTVV.

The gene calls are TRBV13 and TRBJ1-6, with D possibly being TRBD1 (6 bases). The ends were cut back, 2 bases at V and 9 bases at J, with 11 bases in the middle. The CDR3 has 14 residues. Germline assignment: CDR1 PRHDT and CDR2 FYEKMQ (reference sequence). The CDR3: CASSLNRAGSPLHF. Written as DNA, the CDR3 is TGTGCCAGCAGCTTAAACAGGGCAGGTTCACCCCTCCACTTT.

CDR3 coding DNA: TGTGCCAGCAGCCTACCTCCGACCGGGGAGCTGTTTTTT. It translates to CASSLPPTGELFF. The J gene is TRBJ2-2, the V gene TRBV11-2, with D unresolved. This CDR3 region has 13 residues. CDR1 SGHAT and CDR2 FQNNGV come from the germline V gene. The germline V and J ends were trimmed by 5 bases and 5 bases, with 9 bases remaining between them.

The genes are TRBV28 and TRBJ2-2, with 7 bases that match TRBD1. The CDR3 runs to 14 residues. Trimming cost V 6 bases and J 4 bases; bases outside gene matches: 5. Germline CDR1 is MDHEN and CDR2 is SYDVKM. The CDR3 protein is CASRTTGVTGELFF. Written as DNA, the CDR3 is TGTGCCAGCAGAACTACAGGGGTCACCGGGGAGCTGTTTTTT. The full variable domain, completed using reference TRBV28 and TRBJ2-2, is DVKVTQSSRYLVKRTGEKVFLECVQDMDHENMFWYRQDPGLGLRLIYFSYDVKMKEKGDIPEGYSVSREKKERFSLILESASTNQTSMYLCASRTTGVTGELFFGEGSRLTVL.

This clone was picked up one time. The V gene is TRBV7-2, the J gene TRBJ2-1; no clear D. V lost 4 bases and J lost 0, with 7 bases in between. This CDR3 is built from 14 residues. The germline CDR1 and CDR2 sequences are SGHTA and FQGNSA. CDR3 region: CASSSPGSYNEQFF. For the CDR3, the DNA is TGTGCCAGCAGCTCACCGGGCTCCTACAATGAGCAGTTCTTC.

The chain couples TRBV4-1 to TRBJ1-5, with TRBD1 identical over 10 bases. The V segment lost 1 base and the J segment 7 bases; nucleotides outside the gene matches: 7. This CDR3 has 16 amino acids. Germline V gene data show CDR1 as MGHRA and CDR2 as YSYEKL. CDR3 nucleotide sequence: TGCGCCAGCAGCCAAGTCGGGGACAGGGGAAACCAGCCCCAGCATTTT. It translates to CASSQVGDRGNQPQHF.

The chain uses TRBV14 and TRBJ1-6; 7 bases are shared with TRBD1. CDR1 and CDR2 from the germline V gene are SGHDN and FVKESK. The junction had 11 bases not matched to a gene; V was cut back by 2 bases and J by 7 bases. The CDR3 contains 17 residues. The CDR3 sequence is CASSQTRQGLVNSPLHF. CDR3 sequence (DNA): TGTGCCAGCAGCCAAACCCGACAGGGATTAGTAAATTCACCCCTCCACTTT.

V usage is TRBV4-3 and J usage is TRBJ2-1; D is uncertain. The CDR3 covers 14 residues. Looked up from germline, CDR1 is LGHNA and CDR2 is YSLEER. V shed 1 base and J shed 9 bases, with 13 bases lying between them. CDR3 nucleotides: TGCGCCAGCAGCCAAGTTCTGGGGATGGGTGAGCAGTTCTTC. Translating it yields CASSQVLGMGEQFF.